A selection of T cell receptor beta chains follows, all from one sample in a study of T cell responses to AZD1222 COVID-19 vaccine. Using immunoSEQ multiplex PCR, the repertoire was profiled, and TCRdb retains in-frame clones only, with some absent. In the table there are about 72,000 clones, 86% of which are singletons. Sequences were derived from peripheral blood, sampled on day 0 of AZD1222 vaccination. The receptors originated from an adult in good health. Each CDR3 is given with its conserved first and last residue. D genes are given only for firm matches. Expanded clones are given a class, and other clones once, few, many or no size at all.

- TRBD1 TRBJ1-3 TRBV7-9 CASSSTGGIGNTIYF TGTGCCAGCAGCTCGACAGGGGGAATCGGAAACACCATATATTTT
- - TRBJ2-1 TRBV7-2 CASSPDPGLFSEQFF TGTGCCAGCAGCCCCGACCCGGGACTCTTTTCGGAGCAGTTCTTC
- TRBD2 TRBJ2-7 TRBV27 CASSLAGEYYEQYF TGTGCCAGCAGTTTAGCGGGAGAATACTACGAGCAGTACTTC
- - TRBJ2-7 TRBV2 CASSGQGRAYEQYF TGTGCCAGCAGTGGACAGGGGAGGGCCTACGAGCAGTACTTC
- - TRBJ2-1 TRBV11-3 CASSLRGFLTEQFF TGTGCCAGCAGCTTGAGGGGCTTCTTAACCGAGCAGTTCTTC
- TRBD1 TRBJ1-4 TRBV19 CASWDSATNEKLFF TGTGCCTCCTGGGACAGTGCAACTAATGAAAAACTGTTTTTT
- - TRBJ2-5 TRBV3-1/TRBV3-2 CASSQSAVYQETQYF TGTGCCAGCAGCCAAAGCGCGGTGTACCAAGAGACCCAGTACTTC
- - TRBJ1-1 TRBV29-1 CSVGHSNTEAFF TGCAGCGTGGGACACTCGAACACTGAAGCTTTCTTT
- TRBD1 TRBJ2-7 TRBV2 CASKSGGEQYF TGTGCCAGCAAGTCAGGGGGTGAGCAGTACTTC
- TRBD1 TRBJ1-5 TRBV7-8 CASSLRRTGAGNQPQHF TGTGCCAGCAGCTTACGACGTACAGGGGCCGGCAATCAGCCCCAGCATTTT
- - TRBJ1-5 TRBV7-9 CASSLFRFGSNQPQHF TGTGCCAGCAGCTTATTTCGATTTGGGAGCAATCAGCCCCAGCATTTT
- TRBD1 TRBJ2-1 TRBV12-3/TRBV12-4 CASRTGRNEQFF TGTGCCAGCAGGACAGGGCGAAATGAGCAGTTCTTC
- - TRBJ1-1 TRBV5-1 CASSLTRGNTEAFF TGCGCCAGCAGCTTGACCAGGGGGAACACTGAAGCTTTCTTT
- TRBD1 TRBJ2-5 TRBV5-4 CASSFRQGFWGQETQYF TGTGCCAGCAGCTTTAGACAGGGGTTTTGGGGCCAAGAGACCCAGTACTTC
- - TRBJ1-1 TRBV28 CASSPMLGIGNTEAFF TGTGCCAGCAGCCCTATGTTGGGTATCGGGAACACTGAAGCTTTCTTT
once - TRBJ2-7 TRBV27 CASSPTTSNAFEQYF TGTGCCAGCAGTCCCACGACTAGTAACGCGTTCGAGCAGTACTTC
- - TRBJ2-1 TRBV4-3 CASSQDGRLSSYNEQFF TGCGCCAGCAGCCAAGATGGAAGACTGAGCTCCTACAATGAGCAGTTCTTC
- TRBD2 TRBJ2-1 TRBV6-2/TRBV6-3 CASSYSILAGGPTYNEQFF TGTGCCAGCAGTTACTCAATCCTAGCGGGAGGGCCTACCTACAATGAGCAGTTCTTC
once - TRBJ1-2 TRBV7-9 CASSLGELYGYTF TGTGCCAGCAGCTTAGGAGAGTTATATGGCTACACCTTC
once - TRBJ2-5 TRBV7-8 CASSSSRGLETQYF TGTGCCAGCAGCTCGAGTAGGGGGTTAGAGACCCAGTACTTC
- TRBD1 TRBJ1-1 TRBV12-5 CASALGQGLNTEAFF TGTGCTAGTGCCCTGGGACAGGGGTTGAACACTGAAGCTTTCTTT
- TRBD1 TRBJ1-5 TRBV7-2 CASSRDRGDNQPQHF TGTGCCAGCAGCCGGGACAGGGGTGACAATCAGCCCCAGCATTTT
- - TRBJ1-1 TRBV9 CASSVDLGNTEAFF TGTGCCAGCAGCGTAGATTTGGGGAACACTGAAGCTTTCTTT
- TRBD1 TRBJ1-1 TRBV11-3 CASSPGQASAEAFF TGTGCCAGCAGCCCCGGACAGGCGAGCGCTGAAGCTTTCTTT
- - TRBJ1-6 TRBV28 CASSLSVLAALHF TGTGCCAGCAGTTTATCAGTCCTCGCGGCCCTCCACTTT
- - TRBJ1-2 TRBV5-1 CASSLDYNANYGYTF TGCGCCAGCAGCTTGGATTATAACGCTAACTATGGCTACACCTTC
few - TRBJ2-1 TRBV6-6 CASREDEQFF TGTGCCAGCAGGGAAGATGAGCAGTTCTTC
- TRBD1 TRBJ1-2 TRBV6-1 CASSEGMGQGNGYTF TGTGCCAGCAGTGAAGGAATGGGACAGGGCAATGGCTACACCTTC
once TRBD1 TRBJ2-2 TRBV11-2 CASSLVWQGASTGELFF TGTGCCAGCAGCTTAGTTTGGCAGGGGGCAAGCACCGGGGAGCTGTTTTTT
- - TRBJ1-2 TRBV4-1 CASSQAVGGYGYTF TGCGCCAGCAGCCAAGCGGTAGGGGGCTATGGCTACACCTTC
- - TRBJ2-7 TRBV14 CASSQDRYEQYF TGTGCCAGCAGCCAAGATAGGTACGAGCAGTACTTC
- - TRBJ2-3 TRBV15 CATSRDGGAGTYTQYF TGTGCCACCAGCAGAGATGGGGGGGCGGGCACATATACGCAGTATTTT
- - TRBJ1-4 TRBV30 CAWSMGDREKLFF TGTGCCTGGAGTATGGGGGATCGGGAAAAACTGTTTTTT
- - TRBJ1-1 TRBV30 CALNTEAFF TGTGCCTTGAACACTGAAGCTTTCTTT
few - TRBJ1-5 TRBV9 CASSVGNSNQPQHF TGTGCCAGCAGCGTAGGCAATAGCAATCAGCCCCAGCATTTT
- TRBD2 TRBJ2-7 TRBV2 CASSEATGTSGSDEQYF TGTGCCAGCAGTGAAGCGACAGGGACTAGCGGGAGTGATGAGCAGTACTTC
- - TRBJ1-2 TRBV28 CASSLRAGGYTF TGTGCCAGCAGTTTAAGGGCTGGCGGCTACACCTTC
- - TRBJ1-2 TRBV7-2 CASSPSNYGYTF TGTGCCAGCAGCCCCTCGAACTATGGCTACACCTTC
- - TRBJ2-7 TRBV28 CASSPSQSYGQYF TGTGCCAGCAGTCCATCACAGTCTTACGGGCAGTACTTC
- TRBD2 TRBJ2-1 TRBV10-3 CAISASGGPYNEQFF TGTGCCATCAGTGCGTCGGGAGGGCCCTACAATGAGCAGTTCTTC
- TRBD2 TRBJ2-1 TRBV7-3 CASSARTSGTSEQFF TGTGCCAGCAGCGCCCGGACTAGCGGGACTTCGGAGCAGTTCTTC
- - TRBJ1-5 TRBV6-1 CASSEQGWSNQPQHF TGTGCCAGCAGTGAACAGGGTTGGAGCAATCAGCCCCAGCATTTT
- TRBD1 TRBJ2-7 TRBV28 CASSLQGAGREQYF TGTGCCAGCAGTTTACAGGGGGCGGGGCGGGAGCAGTACTTC
- TRBD2 TRBJ2-7 TRBV9 CASSSPREVPYEQYF TGTGCCAGCTCATCTCCCCGGGAGGTGCCGTACGAGCAGTACTTC
- TRBD1 TRBJ1-5 TRBV19 CASSTYRGGISNQPQHF TGTGCCAGTAGTACCTACAGGGGAGGGATTAGCAATCAGCCCCAGCATTTT
few - TRBJ1-3 TRBV4-1 CASSQAQGSGNTIYF TGCGCCAGCAGCCAGGCCCAGGGGTCTGGAAACACCATATATTTT
once - TRBJ2-1 TRBV21-1 CASSPLAAQYNEQFF TGTGCCAGCAGCCCACTAGCGGCGCAGTACAATGAGCAGTTCTTC
- TRBD1 TRBJ2-7 TRBV11-3 CASSLGTGREQYF TGTGCCAGCAGCTTAGGGACAGGGAGGGAGCAGTACTTC
- - TRBJ1-4 TRBV28 CASSSPQGVGDEKLFF TGTGCCAGCAGTTCCCCCCAGGGAGTGGGCGATGAAAAACTGTTTTTT
- TRBD2 TRBJ2-1 TRBV9 CASSVAALAGDNEQFF TGTGCCAGCAGCGTCGCTGCACTAGCGGGGGACAATGAGCAGTTCTTC
- TRBD2 TRBJ2-1 TRBV11-2 CASSLAGSGLGLDEQFF TGTGCCAGCAGCTTAGCGGGGTCAGGACTAGGGCTCGATGAGCAGTTCTTC
- - TRBJ1-3 TRBV18 CASSQNKQGAGNTIYF TGTGCCAGCTCACAAAATAAACAGGGAGCTGGAAACACCATATATTTT
once - TRBJ1-5 TRBV9 CASSVGSGSNQPQHF TGTGCCAGCAGCGTCGGCTCAGGTAGCAATCAGCCCCAGCATTTT
- TRBD1 TRBJ1-5 TRBV5-1 CASSPGTGNQPQHF TGCGCCAGCAGCCCAGGGACAGGGAATCAGCCCCAGCATTTT
once TRBD1 TRBJ1-5 TRBV7-6 CASSFGTGPNQPQHF TGTGCCAGCAGCTTCGGGACAGGGCCTAATCAGCCCCAGCATTTT